These 3 T cell receptor beta chains came from one sample sequenced in a study of OX40 agonist ivuxolimab in advanced cancers. Method: immunoSEQ multiplex PCR; TCRdb's copy keeps in-frame clones and lacks some. Of under 85,000 clones in the sample, roughly three quarters were seen once. Source: CD4+ or CD8+ T cells sorted from blood, taken in a trial of the OX40 agonist ivuxolimab. Source of these receptors: an adult with an advanced solid tumor such as melanoma, head and neck, liver or kidney cancer.

The chain employs TRBV6-6 and TRBJ2-1; D remains unclear. CDR3 length equals 16 residues. The V gene's germline CDR1 is MNHNY and CDR2 SVGAGI (reference sequence). V was cut by 3 bases and J by 7 bases, with 19 bases left in between. CDR3 coding DNA: TGTGCCAGCAGTTATGGCGCGGTCCCCACTGGAAATGAGCAGTTCTTC. It specifies CASSYGAVPTGNEQFF.

This chain uses TRBV7-9 with TRBJ1-3; 9 nucleotides line up with TRBD1. Germline CDR1 SEHNR, CDR2 FQNEAQ (reference sequence). V lost 4 bases to trimming and J lost 4 bases; unmatched junction nucleotides: 2. The CDR3 is made up of 14 amino acids. This CDR3 reads CASSSQGAGNTIYF. The CDR3 DNA sequence: TGTGCCAGCAGCTCACAGGGGGCCGGAAACACCATATATTTT.

The chain is built from TRBV10-1 and TRBJ2-4; 9 positions match TRBD2. The germline V gene has CDR1 WNHNN and CDR2 SYGVQD (reference sequence). The V segment lost 0 bases and the J segment 2 bases; nucleotides outside the gene matches: 5. This CDR3 is 17 amino acids long. The CDR3 DNA sequence: TGCGCCAGCAGTGAGTCTGGGGCGGGAGGGCCCAAAAACATTCAGTACTTC. Amino acid sequence: CASSESGAGGPKNIQYF.